The rows below give T cell receptor beta chains drawn from one sample of a study of blood T cell repertoires in COVID-19. Using immunoSEQ multiplex PCR, the repertoire was profiled, and TCRdb retains in-frame clones only, with some absent. The sample yields about 180,000 clones, 80% to 85% seen once. The sample taken for sequencing was peripheral blood. These receptors all stem from a woman in her 70s with COVID-19, enrolled during active disease. The CDR3 runs from the conserved cysteine through the conserved F or W. A D gene is named only where the DNA matches it firmly. The size of a clone is reported for some rows only, either as once, few or many, or as a class for expanded clones.

once	.	TRBJ2-7	TRBV27	TGTGCCAGCAGCCCACAACTCGGGACACCCTACGAGCAGTACTTC	CASSPQLGTPYEQYF
.	TRBD1	TRBJ1-3	TRBV5-1	TGCGCCAGCAGCTTGGACAGGGGGTCTGGAAACACCATATATTTT	CASSLDRGSGNTIYF
.	TRBD2	TRBJ2-7	TRBV25-1	TGTGCCAGCAGTGCACGCAACAGCGGGAGGAGCGAGCAGTACTTC	CASSARNSGRSEQYF
.	TRBD2	TRBJ2-3	TRBV7-2	TGTGCCAGCAGCTTAGGACTAGCGGGAGGAAGGACAGATACGCAGTATTTT	CASSLGLAGGRTDTQYF
few	.	TRBJ2-7	TRBV28	TGTGCCAGCGGAGGAGGGGTCATACGCGAGCAGTACTTC	CASGGGVIREQYF
.	.	TRBJ2-2	TRBV4-3	TGCGCCAGCAGCCAAGATCGGGGTTCCGGGGAGCTGTTTTTT	CASSQDRGSGELFF
few	TRBD1	TRBJ1-2	TRBV19	TGTGCCAGTAGTTGGATCTCGGGACAGGGCATCGGCGGCTACACCTTC	CASSWISGQGIGGYTF
.	.	TRBJ1-1	TRBV18	TGTGCCAGCTCGTTGGCGACTGAGAACACTGAAGCTTTCTTT	CASSLATENTEAFF
.	.	TRBJ2-3	TRBV10-3	TGTGCCACAACGGCGAGAGGGACTTTTTCCACAGATACGCAGTATTTT	CATTARGTFSTDTQYF
.	TRBD1	TRBJ1-5	TRBV7-2	TGTGCCAGCAGCTTAGAGTATCAGGGGGTCCAGCATTTT	CASSLEYQGVQHF
.	TRBD2	TRBJ2-2	TRBV10-2	TGCGCCAGCAAAGAACTAGCGGGAGGGGGCGGGGAGCTGTTTTTT	CASKELAGGGGELFF
.	.	TRBJ1-6	TRBV18	TGTGCCAGCTCACCACAGGGGCAGGGTAATTCACCCCTCCACTTT	CASSPQGQGNSPLHF
.	.	TRBJ1-1	TRBV2	TGTGCCAGCATCCTCGACAGGAACACTGAAGCTTTCTTT	CASILDRNTEAFF
.	.	TRBJ1-5	TRBV4-3	TGCGCCAGCAGCCAAGGGACAGGCAATCAGCCCCAGCATTTT	CASSQGTGNQPQHF
.	TRBD2	TRBJ2-7	TRBV9	TGTGCCAGCAGCTCAGGAGCGGGAGCCCGGGAAGAGCAGTACTTC	CASSSGAGAREEQYF
.	.	TRBJ2-7	TRBV7-2	TGTGCCAGCAGCTTAGCACCAGACTACTACGAGCAGTACTTC	CASSLAPDYYEQYF
.	.	TRBJ1-1	TRBV18	TGTGCCAGCTCACCACTAGGAGGGTTGAACACTGAAGCTTTCTTT	CASSPLGGLNTEAFF
.	.	TRBJ2-1	TRBV5-1	TGCGCCAGCAGCTTGATTCCGGGAATAACGTCCTACAATGAGCAGTTCTTC	CASSLIPGITSYNEQFF
.	.	TRBJ2-1	TRBV5-6	TGTGCCAGCAGTCCGTACCGACTAGTGGGTCCGTTCTTC	CASSPYRLVGPFF
.	.	TRBJ1-1	TRBV5-1	TGCGCCAGCACTAACACAGACGGCACTGAAGCTTTCTTT	CASTNTDGTEAFF
.	.	TRBJ2-3	TRBV7-2	TGTGCCAAGCCAACCGGGGGGCCGAGCACAGATACGCAGTATTTT	CAKPTGGPSTDTQYF
few	.	TRBJ2-1	TRBV18	TGTGCCAGCTCACCACCAGGGAGCCCGTCCTACAATGAGCAGTTCTTC	CASSPPGSPSYNEQFF
.	TRBD1	TRBJ2-5	TRBV11-2	TGTGCCAGCAGCACCGAGGGGGCCACCACCCAGTACTTC	CASSTEGATTQYF
.	.	TRBJ1-3	TRBV12-5	TGTGCTAGTGGTTTGGATCGCTCTGGAAACACCATATATTTT	CASGLDRSGNTIYF
.	TRBD2	TRBJ2-6	TRBV2	TGTGCCAGTCGACTAGCGGGGGGAACCGGGGCCAACGTCCTGACTTTC	CASRLAGGTGANVLTF
.	TRBD1	TRBJ1-1	TRBV10-3	TGTGCCATCAGGCCACAGGGGGTAGGGACTGAAGCTTTCTTT	CAIRPQGVGTEAFF
.	TRBD1	TRBJ1-6	TRBV3-1/TRBV3-2	TGTGCCAGCAGCCCCCGGGACAGGGCCCTCCACTTT	CASSPRDRALHF
.	.	TRBJ1-2	TRBV6-2/TRBV6-3	TGTGCCAGCAGTTCTCCAGGTTACGCTAACTATGGCTACACCTTC	CASSSPGYANYGYTF
once	.	TRBJ2-7	TRBV7-9	TGTGCCAGCAGCCCTAGACTAGAATCCTACGAGCAGTACTTC	CASSPRLESYEQYF
.	.	TRBJ1-5	TRBV12-5	TGTGCTAGTGGTTTGATGAGTTATCAGCCCCAGCATTTT	CASGLMSYQPQHF
.	TRBD2	TRBJ2-7	TRBV7-2	TGTGCCAGCAGCTTAGGGCTACTAGCGGGAGCCTACGAGCAGTACTTC	CASSLGLLAGAYEQYF
once	TRBD1	TRBJ1-3	TRBV7-2	TGTGCCAGCAGCCCGACAGGGGGCAGATCTGGAAACACCATATATTTT	CASSPTGGRSGNTIYF
.	TRBD1	TRBJ1-3	TRBV18	TGTGCCAGCTCACCCCTCGACAGGGCCTCTGGAAACACCATATATTTT	CASSPLDRASGNTIYF
.	TRBD1	TRBJ2-7	TRBV15	TGTGCCACCAGCGGAGCCCGACAGGGTCCCTACGAGCAGTACTTC	CATSGARQGPYEQYF
.	.	TRBJ2-2	TRBV19	TGTGCCAGTAGGCGGGGCTCGAACACCGGGGAGCTGTTTTTT	CASRRGSNTGELFF
once	TRBD2	TRBJ2-5	TRBV7-2	TGTGCCAGCGGGAGGGACTTGCAAGAGACCCAGTACTTC	CASGRDLQETQYF
.	.	TRBJ1-2	TRBV28	TGTGCCAGCAGTACCTCTTCCAACAGCCACTCTGGCTACACCTTC	CASSTSSNSHSGYTF
.	TRBD2	TRBJ2-1	TRBV2	TGTGCCAGCAGAATCGGACTAGCGGAGCCCCAGGTGCAGTTCTTC	CASRIGLAEPQVQFF
once	.	TRBJ1-3	TRBV5-4	TGTGCCAGCAGCTTGGCCGGTCGGGAAGGTGGAAACACCATATATTTT	CASSLAGREGGNTIYF
.	TRBD1	TRBJ2-1	TRBV30	TGTGCCTGGAGTGGGGCCACGGGGACAGGGGCCCGTAATGAGCAGTTCTTC	CAWSGATGTGARNEQFF
.	TRBD1	TRBJ1-4	TRBV19	TGTGCCAGCGCTCACACCGGGACAGTTAATGAAAAACTGTTTTTT	CASAHTGTVNEKLFF
.	TRBD1	TRBJ2-5	TRBV5-1	TGCGCCAGCAGCCCAGGGACAGGGGGCGCAGTTGCCCAGTACTTC	CASSPGTGGAVAQYF
once	.	TRBJ1-2	TRBV27	TGTGCCAGCAGGCCCCCAAAAGGGGATGGCTACACCTTC	CASRPPKGDGYTF
.	.	TRBJ2-1	TRBV28	TGTGCCAGCAGTCCACCCGGGCAGGAGGGTTACAATGAGCAGTTCTTC	CASSPPGQEGYNEQFF
.	.	TRBJ1-2	TRBV5-1	TGCGCCAGCAGACCTGACCGGACTGCCTATGGCTACACCTTC	CASRPDRTAYGYTF
.	TRBD1	TRBJ2-7	TRBV9	TGTGCCAGCAGCCTGGGGGGACAGGGATACGAGCAGTACTTC	CASSLGGQGYEQYF
.	.	TRBJ2-1	TRBV3-1/TRBV3-2	TGTGCCAGCAGCCAAGCAGTCAATGAGCAGTTCTTC	CASSQAVNEQFF
.	TRBD1	TRBJ1-2	TRBV7-9	TGTGCCAGCAGCTCCGGGACAGAGAGGGGCTACACCTTC	CASSSGTERGYTF
.	.	TRBJ2-3	TRBV5-5	TGTGCCAGCAGCTTGGTGGTAGCCGTAGATACGCAGTATTTT	CASSLVVAVDTQYF